This record looks at one TCR beta chain sequence and its context. The data originate from a study of blood T cell repertoires in COVID-19. Across the study: Samples came from the United States, Italy and Spain, spanning acute and convalescent COVID-19. In each case, the material was cDNA or gDNA derived from T cells, B-cell-depleted T cells, or PBMCs.

The germline V gene encodes CDR1 MDHEN and CDR2 SYDVKM. The trim removed 3 bases at V and 6 bases at J, leaving 5 bases unmatched. The CDR3 sequence is 14 residues long. Study processing details: The authors estimated nucleated cell counts from reference gene primer amplification. TCRdb's table, derived via immunoSEQ multiplex PCR, lists solely in-frame clones and lacks some. The V and J calls and the clone size are those of that table, but D and trimming were determined from the DNA. The sample includes approximately 200,000 clones, around nine tenths of them seen just once. Input material: peripheral blood. This sequence joins TRBV28 and TRBJ2-4, with 7 bases matching TRBD2. The TCR originated in a man aged 60-69 years who had recovered from COVID-19. The CDR3 loop is CASSLGGSSNIQYF. The CDR3, as DNA: TGTGCCAGCAGTTTGGGAGGGTCATCAAACATTCAGTACTTC. The full variable domain, with the rest looked up from reference TRBV28 and TRBJ2-4, is DVKVTQSSRYLVKRTGEKVFLECVQDMDHENMFWYRQDPGLGLRLIYFSYDVKMKEKGDIPEGYSVSREKKERFSLILESASTNQTSMYLCASSLGGSSNIQYFGAGTRLSVL.